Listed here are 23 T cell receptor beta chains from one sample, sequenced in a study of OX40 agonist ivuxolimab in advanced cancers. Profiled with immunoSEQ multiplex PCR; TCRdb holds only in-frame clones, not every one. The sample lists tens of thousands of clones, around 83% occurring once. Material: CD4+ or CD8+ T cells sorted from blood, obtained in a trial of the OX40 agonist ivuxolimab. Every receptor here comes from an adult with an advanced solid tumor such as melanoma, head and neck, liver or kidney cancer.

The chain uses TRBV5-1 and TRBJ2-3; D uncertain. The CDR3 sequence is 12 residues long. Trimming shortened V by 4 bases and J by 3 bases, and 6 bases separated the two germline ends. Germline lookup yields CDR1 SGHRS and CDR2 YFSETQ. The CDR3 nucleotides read TGCGCCAGCAGCCCGGAAACAGATACGCAGTATTTT. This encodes CASSPETDTQYF.

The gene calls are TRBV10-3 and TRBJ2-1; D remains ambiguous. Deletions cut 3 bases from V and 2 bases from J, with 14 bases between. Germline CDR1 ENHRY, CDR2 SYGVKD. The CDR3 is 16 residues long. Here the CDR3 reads CAISEPNVATYNEQFF. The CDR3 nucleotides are TGTGCCATCAGTGAACCAAATGTAGCAACCTACAATGAGCAGTTCTTC.

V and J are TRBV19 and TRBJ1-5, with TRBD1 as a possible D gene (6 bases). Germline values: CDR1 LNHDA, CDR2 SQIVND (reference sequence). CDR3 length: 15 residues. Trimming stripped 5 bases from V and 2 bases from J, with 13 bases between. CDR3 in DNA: TGTGCCAGTAGTCCCCGAGGGGGGGGCAATCAGCCCCAGCATTTT. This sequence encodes CASSPRGGGNQPQHF.

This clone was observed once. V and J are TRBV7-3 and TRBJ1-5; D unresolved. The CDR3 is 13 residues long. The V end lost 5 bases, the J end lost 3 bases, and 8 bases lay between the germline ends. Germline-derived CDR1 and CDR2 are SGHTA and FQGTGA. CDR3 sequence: CASSQSPNQPQHF. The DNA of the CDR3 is TGTGCCAGCAGCCAAAGTCCCAATCAGCCCCAGCATTTT.

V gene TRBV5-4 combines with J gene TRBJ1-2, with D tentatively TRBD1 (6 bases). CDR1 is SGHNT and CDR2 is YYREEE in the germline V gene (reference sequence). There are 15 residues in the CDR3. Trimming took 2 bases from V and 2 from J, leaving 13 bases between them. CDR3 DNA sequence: TGTGCCAGCAGCTTTTTCGACAGGACAAACTATGGCTACACCTTC. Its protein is CASSFFDRTNYGYTF.

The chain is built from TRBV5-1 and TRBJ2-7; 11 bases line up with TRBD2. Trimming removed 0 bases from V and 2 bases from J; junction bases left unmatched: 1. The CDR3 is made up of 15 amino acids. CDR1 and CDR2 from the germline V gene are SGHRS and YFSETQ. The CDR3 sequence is CASSLATSGTYEQYF. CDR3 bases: TGCGCCAGCAGCTTGGCGACTAGCGGGACCTACGAGCAGTACTTC.

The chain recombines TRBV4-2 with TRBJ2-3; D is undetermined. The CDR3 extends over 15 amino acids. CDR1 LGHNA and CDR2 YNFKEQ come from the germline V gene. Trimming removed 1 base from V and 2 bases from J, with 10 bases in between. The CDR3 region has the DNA TGTGCCAGCAGCCAAGGTCCCCTCGACACAGATACGCAGTATTTT. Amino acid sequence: CASSQGPLDTDTQYF.

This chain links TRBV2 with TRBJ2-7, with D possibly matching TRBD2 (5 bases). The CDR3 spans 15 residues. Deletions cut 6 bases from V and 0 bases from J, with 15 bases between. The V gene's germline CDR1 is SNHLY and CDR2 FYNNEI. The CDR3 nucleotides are TGTGCCAGCAGCCCTTCGGGAAAAAGCTCCTACGAGCAGTACTTC. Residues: CASSPSGKSSYEQYF.

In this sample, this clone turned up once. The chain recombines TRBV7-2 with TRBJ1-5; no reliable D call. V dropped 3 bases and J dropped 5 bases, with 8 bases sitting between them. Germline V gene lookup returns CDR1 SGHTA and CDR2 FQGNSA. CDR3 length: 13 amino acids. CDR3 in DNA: TGTGCCAGCAGCTTTAACTTGGATCAGCCCCAGCATTTT. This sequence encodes CASSFNLDQPQHF.

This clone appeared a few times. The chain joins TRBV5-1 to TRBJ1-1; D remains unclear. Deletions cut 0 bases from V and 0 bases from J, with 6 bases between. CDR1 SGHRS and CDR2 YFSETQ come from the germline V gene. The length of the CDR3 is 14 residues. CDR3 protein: CASSLGTLNTEAFF. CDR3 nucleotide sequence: TGCGCCAGCAGCTTGGGGACTTTGAACACTGAAGCTTTCTTT.

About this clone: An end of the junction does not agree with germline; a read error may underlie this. CDR3 region: CASSIGGTLNTEAFF. DNA of the CDR3: TGTGCCAGCAGTATAGGCGGGACACTGAACACTGAAGCTTTCTTT. This chain connects TRBV19 to TRBJ1-1; TRBD1 is a possible D gene (6 bases). The CDR3 spans 15 residues. Germline CDR1 and CDR2: LNHDA and SQIVND (reference sequence).

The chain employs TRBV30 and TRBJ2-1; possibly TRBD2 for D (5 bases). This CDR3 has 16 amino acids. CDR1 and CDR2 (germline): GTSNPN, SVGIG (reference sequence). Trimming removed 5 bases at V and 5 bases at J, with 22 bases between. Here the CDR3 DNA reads TGTGCCTGGGAAGACCGGGGTAGCATGCCCGACAATGAGCAGTTCTTC. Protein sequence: CAWEDRGSMPDNEQFF.

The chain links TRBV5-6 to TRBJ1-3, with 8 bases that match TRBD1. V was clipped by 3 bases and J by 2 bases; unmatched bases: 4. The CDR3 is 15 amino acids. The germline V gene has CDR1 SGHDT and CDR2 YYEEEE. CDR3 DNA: TGTGCCAGCAGCTGGGGACAGGCCCCTGGAAACACCATATATTTT. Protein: CASSWGQAPGNTIYF.

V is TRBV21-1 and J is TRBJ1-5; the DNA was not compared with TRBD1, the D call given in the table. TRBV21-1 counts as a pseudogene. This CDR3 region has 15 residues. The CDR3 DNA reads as TGTGCCAGCAGCAAAGGGCACTCAGGGGGTCAGCCCCAGCATTTT. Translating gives CASSKGHSGGQPQHF.

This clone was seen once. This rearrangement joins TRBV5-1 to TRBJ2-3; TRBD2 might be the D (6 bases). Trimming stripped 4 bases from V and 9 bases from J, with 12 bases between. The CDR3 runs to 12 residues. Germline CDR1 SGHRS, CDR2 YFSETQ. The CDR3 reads CASSPGGWTQYF. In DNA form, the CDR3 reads TGCGCCAGCAGCCCCGGGGGTTGGACGCAGTATTTT.

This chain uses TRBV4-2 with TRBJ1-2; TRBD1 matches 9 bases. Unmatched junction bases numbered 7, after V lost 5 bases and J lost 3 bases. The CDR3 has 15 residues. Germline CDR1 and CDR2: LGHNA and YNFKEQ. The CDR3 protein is CASSSWTGDYYGYTF. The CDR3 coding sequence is TGTGCCAGCAGCTCATGGACAGGGGATTACTATGGCTACACCTTC.

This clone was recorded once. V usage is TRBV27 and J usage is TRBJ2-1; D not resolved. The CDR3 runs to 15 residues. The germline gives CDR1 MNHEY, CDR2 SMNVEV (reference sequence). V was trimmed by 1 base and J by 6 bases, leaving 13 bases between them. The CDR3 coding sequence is TGTGCCAGCAGTTTATATATATCGGCGGCCAATGAGCAGTTCTTC. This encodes CASSLYISAANEQFF.

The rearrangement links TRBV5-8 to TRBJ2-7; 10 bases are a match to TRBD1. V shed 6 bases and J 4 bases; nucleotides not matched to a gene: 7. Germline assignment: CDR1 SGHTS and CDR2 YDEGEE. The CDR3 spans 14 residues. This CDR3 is CASTRDRGSYEQYF. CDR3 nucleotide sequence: TGTGCCAGCACCCGGGACAGGGGATCTTACGAGCAGTACTTC. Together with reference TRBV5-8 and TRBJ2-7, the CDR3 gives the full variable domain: EAGVTQSPTHLIKTRGQQATLRCSPISGHTSVYWYQQALGLGLQFLLWYDEGEERNRGNFPPRFSGRQFPNYSSELNVNALELEDSALYLCASTRDRGSYEQYFGPGTRLTVT.

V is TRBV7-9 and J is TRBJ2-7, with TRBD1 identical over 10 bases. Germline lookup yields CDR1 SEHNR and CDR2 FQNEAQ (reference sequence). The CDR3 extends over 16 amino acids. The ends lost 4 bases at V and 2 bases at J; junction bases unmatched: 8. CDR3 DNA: TGTGCCAGCAGCTCACGGACAGGGGGTCCAACCTACGAGCAGTACTTC. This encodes CASSSRTGGPTYEQYF.

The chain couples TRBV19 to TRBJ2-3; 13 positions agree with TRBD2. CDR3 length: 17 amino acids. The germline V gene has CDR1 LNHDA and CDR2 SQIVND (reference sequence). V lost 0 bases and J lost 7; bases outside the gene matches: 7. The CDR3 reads CASSIEGTSGVRNTQYF. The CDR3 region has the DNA TGTGCCAGTAGTATAGAGGGGACTAGCGGGGTACGAAATACGCAGTATTTT.

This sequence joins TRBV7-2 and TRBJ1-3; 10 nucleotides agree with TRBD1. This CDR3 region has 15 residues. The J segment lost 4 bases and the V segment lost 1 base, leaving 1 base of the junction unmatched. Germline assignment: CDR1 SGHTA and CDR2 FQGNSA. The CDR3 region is CASSLGDRGGNTIYF. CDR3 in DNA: TGTGCCAGCAGCTTAGGGGACAGGGGAGGAAACACCATATATTTT.

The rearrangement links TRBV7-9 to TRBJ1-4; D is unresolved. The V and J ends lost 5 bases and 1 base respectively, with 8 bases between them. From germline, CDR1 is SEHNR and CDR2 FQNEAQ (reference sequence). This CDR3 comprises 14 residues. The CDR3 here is CASSPGKTNEKLFF. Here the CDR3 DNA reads TGTGCCAGCAGCCCGGGGAAAACTAATGAAAAACTGTTTTTT.

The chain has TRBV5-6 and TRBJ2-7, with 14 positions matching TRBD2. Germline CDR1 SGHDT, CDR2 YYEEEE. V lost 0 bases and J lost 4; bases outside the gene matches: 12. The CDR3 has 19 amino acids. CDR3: CASSLATSGRGPGDYEQYF. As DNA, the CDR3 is TGTGCCAGCAGCTTGGCGACTAGCGGGAGGGGCCCAGGAGATTACGAGCAGTACTTC.